Shown below are 30 T cell receptor beta chains from a single sample sequenced in a study of CD8+CD57+ T cells in acquired aplastic anemia. Genomic DNA served as template for TCR beta VDJ and CDR3 profiling. A single record per CDR3 protein comes from TCRdb applying MiXCR to the reads. The repertoire holds approximately 470,000 distinct CDR3 sequences, with less than 35% as singletons. Patients selected for sequencing had displayed CD8+CD57+ cell expansion by flow cytometry. The material sequenced was sorted CD4+, CD8+, or CD8+CD57+ T cells (not recorded which) from PBMCs. These receptors came from a human donor with aplastic anemia.

Here the CDR3 DNA reads TGCAGTGCTAGAGAGACAGAGAACACTGAAGCTTTCTTT. Encoded protein: CSARETENTEAFF. The chain combines TRBV20-1 with TRBJ1-1; perhaps TRBD1 as D (5 bases). This CDR3 spans 13 amino acids. Trimming stripped 0 bases from V and 1 base from J, with 6 bases between. Germline-derived CDR1 and CDR2 are DFQATT and SNEGSKA (reference sequence).

This clonotype was counted at least ten times. The chain uses TRBV19 and TRBJ2-1; D is perhaps TRBD1 (5 bases). This CDR3 is built from 15 residues. V lost 3 bases, J lost 3 bases, and 12 bases lay in between. The germline V gene has CDR1 LNHDA and CDR2 SQIVND (reference sequence). The DNA for the CDR3 is TGTGCCAGTAGTATCCTCGTCAGGGACTACAATGAGCAGTTCTTC. Amino acid sequence: CASSILVRDYNEQFF. The variable domain in full, with the rest retrieved from reference TRBV19 and TRBJ2-1, is DGGITQSPKYLFRKEGQNVTLSCEQNLNHDAMYWYRQDPGQGLRLIYYSQIVNDFQKGDIAEGYSVSREKKESFPLTVTSAQKNPTAFYLCASSILVRDYNEQFFGPGTRLTVL.

This clonotype was counted ten times or more. The V call is TRBV12-3 or TRBV12-4, the J call TRBJ1-1, with D maybe TRBD1 (5 bases). V gave up 6 bases and J gave up 5 bases, with 13 bases separating them. CDR3 length equals 13 residues. This CDR3 is CASSQGGRTEAFF. The CDR3 coding sequence is TGTGCCAGCAGCCAGGGAGGTAGAACTGAAGCTTTCTTT.

This clonotype was seen a handful of times. The rearrangement links TRBV7-3 to TRBJ2-5; TRBD2 might be the D (5 bases). Trimming removed 5 bases from V and 5 bases from J, with 9 bases in between. CDR3 length equals 12 residues. CDR1 is SGHTA and CDR2 is FQGTGA in the germline V gene. The CDR3 reads CASSRTGETQYF. CDR3 in DNA: TGTGCCAGCAGCCGCACGGGGGAGACCCAGTACTTC.

The chain recombines TRBV7-9 with TRBJ2-5, with TRBD2 identical over 15 bases. The DNA end favors TRBJ2-1, so the J call may be wrong. The CDR3 loop spans 16 amino acids. Germline CDR1 and CDR2: SEHNR and FQNEAQ (reference sequence). CDR3 coding DNA: TGTGCCAGCAGCTATGAGGGACTAGCGGGAGGACCCGAGCAGTTCTTC. Residues: CASSYEGLAGGPEQFF.

Comment on this clonotype: The conserved final phenylalanine or tryptophan is absent from the CDR3, which likely points to a read error. This chain uses TRBV7-9 with TRBJ1-1, with D possibly being TRBD1 (6 bases). Germline CDR1 is SEHNR and CDR2 is FQNEAQ (reference sequence). The CDR3 has 15 amino acids. The V end lost 4 bases, the J end lost 2 bases, and 14 bases lay between the germline ends. CDR3 DNA sequence: TGTGCCAGCAGCTCTAACCGGGACACTAACACTGAAGCTTTCTCT. It codes for CASSSNRDTNTEAFS.

As to this clonotype: A single base separates this from a much larger clone, so it may be a read error. The gene calls are TRBV5-1 and TRBJ1-6, with 8 bases aligning to TRBD1. V lost 0 bases to trimming and J lost 9 bases; unmatched junction nucleotides: 11. Looked up from germline, CDR1 is SGHRS and CDR2 is YFSETQ. This CDR3 is 17 amino acids long. The DNA of the CDR3 is TGCGCCAGCAGCTTGGCCCCGGCGGGACAGGAAGTTTCACCCCTCCACTTT. This gives the protein CASSLAPAGQEVSPLHF.

This clonotype was found a few times. At one of its ends the junction is not consistent with the germline gene, which may arise from a read error. V and J are TRBV10-2 and TRBJ2-7; D is possibly TRBD1 (6 bases). CDR1 and CDR2 (germline): WSHSY, SAAADI. The CDR3 is made up of 15 amino acids. This CDR3 is CASYPTGFISYEQYF. Written as DNA, the CDR3 is TGTGCCAGCTATCCCACAGGGTTCATCTCCTACGAGCAGTACTTC.

This clonotype has a handful of counts. The chain joins TRBV2 to TRBJ2-2; D may be TRBD1 (5 bases). The CDR3 totals 16 residues. The germline CDR1 and CDR2 sequences are SNHLY and FYNNEI. The V gene lost 6 bases and the J gene lost 4 bases, with 18 bases spanning the gap. CDR3 amino acids: CASSLGQRSGTGELFF. The CDR3 nucleotides read TGTGCCAGCAGCCTAGGACAACGGTCAGGCACCGGGGAGCTGTTTTTT.

This clonotype was counted at least ten times. The genes are TRBV9 and TRBJ1-2; D gene uncertain. The germline gives CDR1 SGDLS, CDR2 YYNGEE. V shed 1 base and J shed 3 bases, with 16 bases lying between them. The CDR3 consists of 16 residues. This CDR3 is CASSVRSGVDHYGYTF. The CDR3 coding sequence is TGTGCCAGCAGCGTAAGGTCTGGGGTCGACCACTATGGCTACACCTTC.

This clonotype has a handful of counts. The V and J genes are TRBV6-5 and TRBJ1-6; 12 bases line up with TRBD1. There are 17 residues in the CDR3. CDR1 is MNHEY and CDR2 is SVGAGI in the germline V gene. The V gene end was trimmed by 6 bases and the J gene end by 10 bases; junction bases not matched to a gene: 13. The CDR3 DNA is TGTGCCAGCAGCTATCTACCCCGGGACAGGGGGCGATCACCCCTCCACTTT. This encodes CASSYLPRDRGRSPLHF.

This clonotype was recorded only once. The conserved final phenylalanine or tryptophan is absent from the CDR3, which likely points to a read error. The rearrangement joins TRBV2 to TRBJ1-2; D is ambiguous. The V end lost 5 bases, the J end lost 8 bases, and 9 bases lay between the germline ends. The CDR3 consists of 11 residues. Germline V CDR1 and CDR2: SNHLY, FYNNEI. CDR3 bases: TGTGCCAGCAGTTTAGGGTACGGCTACACCCTC. Its translation: CASSLGYGYTL.

This CDR3 reads CSASLLAVGELFF. Here the CDR3 DNA reads TGCAGTGCTAGCCTCCTAGCTGTCGGGGAGCTGTTTTTT. The rearrangement joins TRBV20-1 to TRBJ2-2; possible D gene TRBD2, 5 bases. Germline V gives CDR1 DFQATT, CDR2 SNEGSKA (reference sequence). This CDR3 contains 13 residues. Trimming removed 3 bases from V and 7 bases from J, with 12 bases in between.

In this sample, this clonotype turned up a few times. The rearrangement links TRBV5-1 to TRBJ2-5; 8 bases are a match to TRBD2. The length of the CDR3 is 14 residues. Per germline, CDR1 SGHRS and CDR2 YFSETQ. V dropped 5 bases and J dropped 1; count of bases not matched to a gene: 4. DNA for the CDR3: TGCGCCAGCAGTCGAGCGGGGGCCCAAGAGACCCAGTACTTC. This encodes CASSRAGAQETQYF.

There are many counts of this clonotype. In DNA, the CDR3 is TGTGCCACCAGCAGACAGGGTACTTATTCCGACGGAAACACCATATATTTT. Its protein product is CATSRQGTYSDGNTIYF. The chain links TRBV15 to TRBJ1-3; the D gene is possibly TRBD1 (5 bases). The V gene lost 2 bases and the J gene lost 4 bases, with 18 bases spanning the gap. The CDR3 has 17 amino acids. Germline lookup yields CDR1 LNHNV and CDR2 YYDKDF (reference sequence).

The chain combines TRBV19 with TRBJ2-7; 9 bases map to TRBD2. Germline trimming cut 11 bases from V and 4 bases from J; bases unmatched to any gene: 15. The germline V gene has CDR1 LNHDA and CDR2 SQIVND (reference sequence). This CDR3 contains 15 residues. This CDR3 is CAWSGGGARGYEQYF. For the CDR3, the DNA is TGTGCCTGGAGCGGCGGGGGGGCTCGGGGGTACGAGCAGTACTTC.

This clonotype was detected ten times or more. This chain joins TRBV2 and TRBJ2-5; a possible D gene is TRBD1 (6 bases). This CDR3 region has 15 residues. Trimming shortened V by 0 bases and J by 0 bases, and 8 bases separated the two germline ends. In germline, CDR1 is SNHLY, CDR2 FYNNEI. In nucleotides, the CDR3 is TGTGCCAGCAGTGAAGCGAAGGGGGACCAAGAGACCCAGTACTTC. It specifies CASSEAKGDQETQYF.

This clonotype appeared many times. The chain carries TRBV9 and TRBJ1-5; TRBD1 might be the D (5 bases). CDR3 size: 15 residues. Germline CDR1 and CDR2: SGDLS and YYNGEE. With 0 bases removed from V and 2 bases from J, the gap between germline ends came to 9 bases. The CDR3 DNA reads as TGTGCCAGCAGCGTAGGGGGGACCGGCAATCAGCCCCAGCATTTT. Amino acids: CASSVGGTGNQPQHF. The full variable domain, rest sourced from reference TRBV9 and TRBJ1-5, is DSGVTQTPKHLITATGQRVTLRCSPRSGDLSVYWYQQSLDQGLQFLIQYYNGEERAKGNILERFSAQQFPDLHSELNLSSLELGDSALYFCASSVGGTGNQPQHFGDGTRLSIL.

V and J are TRBV30 and TRBJ1-4, with 9 nucleotides matching TRBD1. The CDR3 contains 14 residues. Germline V CDR1 and CDR2: GTSNPN, SVGIG (reference sequence). J gave up 7 bases and V 0 bases, and 3 bases lay outside the gene matches. The CDR3 DNA reads as TGTGCCTGGAGTGTAACAGGGGGCGGTGAAAAACTGTTTTTT. Its translation is CAWSVTGGGEKLFF. The complete variable domain, with remaining parts taken from reference TRBV30 and TRBJ1-4, reads SQTIHQWPATLVQPVGSPLSLECTVEGTSNPNLYWYRQAAGRGLQLLFYSVGIGQISSEVPQNLSASRPQDRQFILSSKKLLLSDSGFYLCAWSVTGGGEKLFFGSGTQLSVL.

This clonotype turned up a few times. The chain uses TRBV20-1 and TRBJ1-1, with D possibly being TRBD1 (5 bases). Between the trimmed V and J ends, which lost 2 bases and 2 bases, there was a span of 9 bases. CDR3 length: 13 amino acids. The germline V gene has CDR1 DFQATT and CDR2 SNEGSKA (reference sequence). The CDR3 is CSARMGENTEAFF. CDR3 DNA sequence: TGCAGTGCTAGAATGGGGGAAAACACTGAAGCTTTCTTT.

The V gene is TRBV2, the J gene TRBJ1-4; tentatively, D is TRBD1 (5 bases). CDR1 is SNHLY, CDR2 FYNNEI, per germline. This CDR3 region has 16 residues. Trimming removed 7 bases at V and 0 bases at J, with 15 bases between. The CDR3, as DNA: TGTGCCAGCAATTTACAGGAGGGGACAACTAATGAAAAACTGTTTTTT. Protein sequence: CASNLQEGTTNEKLFF.

This clonotype was counted at least ten times. The genes are TRBV14 and TRBJ1-2; D is unresolved. From germline, CDR1 is SGHDN and CDR2 FVKESK. This CDR3 has 13 residues. The germline V and J ends were trimmed by 1 base and 4 bases, with 7 bases remaining between them. CDR3 sequence (DNA): TGTGCCAGCAGCCAAGTGGGCGTCTATGGCTACACCTTC. As protein: CASSQVGVYGYTF.

This clonotype was counted at least ten times. The chain recombines TRBV20-1 with TRBJ1-5, with no clear D. CDR1 DFQATT and CDR2 SNEGSKA come from the germline V gene (reference sequence). The CDR3 has 13 amino acids. V was trimmed by 5 bases and J by 1 base, leaving 9 bases between them. The CDR3 is CSAGGLSNQPQHF. The CDR3 DNA reads TGCAGTGCTGGAGGGCTAAGCAATCAGCCCCAGCATTTT.

This chain joins TRBV7-2 and TRBJ1-1; TRBD1 agrees at 7 bases. The CDR3 length is 11 residues. With 5 bases clipped from V and 11 bases from J, the junction kept 5 bases outside the gene matches. CDR1 and CDR2 from the germline V gene are SGHTA and FQGNSA. The CDR3: CASSKQGPAFF. In nucleotides, the CDR3 is TGTGCCAGCAGCAAACAGGGGCCGGCTTTCTTT.

The V gene is TRBV7-9, the J gene TRBJ1-2; D possibly corresponds to TRBD1 (6 bases). V lost 5 bases and J 4 bases, leaving 17 bases between the germline ends. The CDR3 sequence is 15 residues long. Germline loops: CDR1 SEHNR, CDR2 FQNEAQ (reference sequence). The chain's CDR3 is CASSLTGTTSYGYTF. CDR3 DNA: TGTGCCAGCAGCCTAACCGGGACAACGAGCTATGGCTACACCTTC.

This clonotype was recorded at least ten times. This chain joins TRBV20-1 and TRBJ1-2; no clear D gene. The CDR3 has 11 amino acids. Germline assignment: CDR1 DFQATT and CDR2 SNEGSKA (reference sequence). The CDR3 coding sequence is TGCAGGTTGAAAAGAACCTATGGCTACACCTTC. Its protein product is CRLKRTYGYTF.

Ten or more counts support this clonotype. This rearrangement joins TRBV24-1 to TRBJ1-5, with 7 bases fitting TRBD1. This CDR3 region has 12 residues. Trimming removed 8 bases from V and 5 bases from J; junction bases left unmatched: 2. CDR1 and CDR2 from the germline V gene are KGHDR and SFDVKD. The CDR3, as DNA: TGTGCCACCACAACAGGGGATCAGCCCCAGCATTTT. The encoded protein is CATTTGDQPQHF.

In its sample, this clonotype was seen many times. The V and J genes are TRBV19 and TRBJ1-5; 8 nucleotides agree with TRBD1. V was clipped by 6 bases and J by 2 bases; unmatched bases: 3. The CDR3 contains 14 residues. Germline CDR1 reads LNHDA; CDR2 reads SQIVND (reference sequence). The CDR3: CASREGQGNQPQHF. The CDR3 region has the DNA TGTGCCAGTAGGGAGGGACAGGGCAATCAGCCCCAGCATTTT.

This clonotype was picked up a small number of times. This chain connects TRBV25-1 to TRBJ1-3; 9 bases agree with TRBD1. Trimming at V came to 2 bases and at J to 0 bases, leaving 5 bases not matched to a gene. Germline values: CDR1 MGHDK, CDR2 SYGVNS. The CDR3 runs 17 residues. The DNA for the CDR3 is TGTGCCAGCAGTGAACGCGTGACAGGGGGCTCTGGAAACACCATATATTTT. It specifies CASSERVTGGSGNTIYF.

The rearrangement joins TRBV20-1 to TRBJ2-3; 7 bases match TRBD1. The CDR3 runs to 15 residues. Germline V gene data show CDR1 as DFQATT and CDR2 as SNEGSKA (reference sequence). With V trimmed by 8 bases and J by 4 bases, 15 bases remained unmatched. The CDR3 region is CSSGSRGTSADTQYF. The CDR3 coding sequence is TGCAGTTCTGGTAGCAGGGGGACGAGCGCAGATACGCAGTATTTT.